This T cell receptor (beta chain) came from a study of control samples from healthy donors and cancer patients. Measured with immunoSEQ multiplex PCR; TCRdb has only the in-frame clones, and not every one. The table includes more than 65,000 clones, over 80% detected once. CDR3 length: 14 amino acids. Germline-derived CDR1 and CDR2 are LGHDT and YNNKEL (reference sequence). V dropped 7 bases and J dropped 9; count of bases not matched to a gene: 10. The origin of this receptor is a man aged 55 to 70 in good health. The chain couples TRBV3-1 (or the pseudogene TRBV3-2) to TRBJ2-1; TRBD2 matches 9 bases. Sequenced: blood. The CDR3 nucleotides read TGTGCCAGCACCTTAGCGGGAGTATCTTTTGAGCAGTTCTTC. Protein sequence: CASTLAGVSFEQFF.